This T cell receptor (beta chain) was captured by sequencing in a study of read filtering for tumor transcriptome and immune sequencing. In the study overall: Whole-transcriptome libraries were prepared after DNase treatment. TCR-mapped reads were about 4.05 to 10.27 million with IR-seq versus about 80 to 1273 with RNA-seq.

From 300 to 450 ng of RNA, a library with molecular barcoded alpha/delta and beta/gamma adaptors was made. TCRdb fed the reads into MiXCR, producing one record per CDR3 protein. The sample consists of fewer than 150,000 distinct CDR3 sequences, approximately 13% of them appearing once. The sequencing input was a population of CD138-negative cells sorted from bone marrow. The TCR comes from a donor aged 40 or older with multiple myeloma.

The CDR3 sequence is CASSPTHYEQYF. The CDR3 DNA reads as TGTGCCAGCAGCCCAACCCATTACGAGCAGTACTTC. The rearrangement links TRBV5-5 to TRBJ2-7; the D is unclear. Germline assignment: CDR1 SGHKS and CDR2 YYEKEE (reference sequence). The V end was cut by 4 bases, the J end by 4 bases, with 9 bases between. The CDR3 runs 12 residues.